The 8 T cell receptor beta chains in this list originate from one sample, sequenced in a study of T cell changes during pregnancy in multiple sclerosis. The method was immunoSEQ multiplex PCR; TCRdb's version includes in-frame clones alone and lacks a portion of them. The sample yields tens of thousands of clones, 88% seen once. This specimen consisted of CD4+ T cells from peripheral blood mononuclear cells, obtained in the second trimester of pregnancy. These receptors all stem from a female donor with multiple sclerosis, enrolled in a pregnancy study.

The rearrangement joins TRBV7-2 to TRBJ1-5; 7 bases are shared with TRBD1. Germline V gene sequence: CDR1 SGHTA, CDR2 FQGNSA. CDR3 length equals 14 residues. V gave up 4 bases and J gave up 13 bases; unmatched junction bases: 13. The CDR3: CASSYHRDSPFQHF. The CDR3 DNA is TGTGCCAGCAGCTACCACCGGGACAGCCCATTTCAGCATTTT.

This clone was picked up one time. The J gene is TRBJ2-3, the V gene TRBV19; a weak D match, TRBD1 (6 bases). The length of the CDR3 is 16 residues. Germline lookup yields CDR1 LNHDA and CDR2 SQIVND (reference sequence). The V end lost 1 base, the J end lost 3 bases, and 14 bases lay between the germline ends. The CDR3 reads CASSIGAGGRTDTQYF. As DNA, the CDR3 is TGTGCCAGTAGTATAGGGGCTGGGGGCCGGACAGATACGCAGTATTTT. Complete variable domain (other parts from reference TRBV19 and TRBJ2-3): DGGITQSPKYLFRKEGQNVTLSCEQNLNHDAMYWYRQDPGQGLRLIYYSQIVNDFQKGDIAEGYSVSREKKESFPLTVTSAQKNPTAFYLCASSIGAGGRTDTQYFGPGTRLTVL.

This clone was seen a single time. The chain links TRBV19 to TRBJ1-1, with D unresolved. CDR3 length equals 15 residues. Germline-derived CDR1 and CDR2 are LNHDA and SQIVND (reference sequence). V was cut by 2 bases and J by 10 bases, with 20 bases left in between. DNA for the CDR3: TGTGCCAGTAGTATACGTACTCGGGTAAACCGGGGAGCTTTCTTT. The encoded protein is CASSIRTRVNRGAFF. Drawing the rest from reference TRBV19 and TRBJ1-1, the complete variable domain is DGGITQSPKYLFRKEGQNVTLSCEQNLNHDAMYWYRQDPGQGLRLIYYSQIVNDFQKGDIAEGYSVSREKKESFPLTVTSAQKNPTAFYLCASSIRTRVNRGAFFGQGTRLTVV.

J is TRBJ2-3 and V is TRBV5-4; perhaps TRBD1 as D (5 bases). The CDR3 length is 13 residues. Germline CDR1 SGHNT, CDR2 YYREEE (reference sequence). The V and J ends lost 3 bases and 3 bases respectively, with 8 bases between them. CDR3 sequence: CASSSTVTDTQYF. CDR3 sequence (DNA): TGTGCCAGCAGCTCGACAGTTACAGATACGCAGTATTTT.

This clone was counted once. CDR3 residues: CASKELSSTEAFF. The CDR3 DNA reads TGTGCCAGCAAAGAACTTTCGAGCACTGAAGCTTTCTTT. The J gene is TRBJ1-1, the V gene TRBV6-5; no definite D call. Germline CDR1 is MNHEY and CDR2 is SVGAGI. The V end lost 7 bases, the J end lost 4 bases, and 13 bases lay between the germline ends. The CDR3 contains 13 residues.

The CDR3 region has the DNA TGCGCCAGCAGCTTGGTAGCGGGAGGGCCCACAGATACGCAGTATTTT. Its protein is CASSLVAGGPTDTQYF. The chain combines TRBV5-1 with TRBJ2-3, with TRBD2 matching 11 bases. The CDR3 sequence is 16 residues long. Germline CDR1 and CDR2: SGHRS and YFSETQ. V trimming: 0 bases; J trimming: 2 bases; junction bases outside the gene matches: 2.

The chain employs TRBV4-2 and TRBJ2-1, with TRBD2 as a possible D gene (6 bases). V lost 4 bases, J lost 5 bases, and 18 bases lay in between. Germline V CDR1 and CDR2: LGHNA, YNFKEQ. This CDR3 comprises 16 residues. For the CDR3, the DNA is TGTGCCAGCAGCCCGACCCCGGGACTTAGGAACAATGAGCAGTTCTTC. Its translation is CASSPTPGLRNNEQFF.

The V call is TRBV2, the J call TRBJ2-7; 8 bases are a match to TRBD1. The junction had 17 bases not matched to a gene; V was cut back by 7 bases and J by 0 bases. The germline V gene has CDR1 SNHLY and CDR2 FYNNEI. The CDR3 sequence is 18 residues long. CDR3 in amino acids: CASNFILTGGPSSYEQYF. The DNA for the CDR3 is TGTGCCAGCAATTTTATCCTCACAGGGGGACCCAGCTCCTACGAGCAGTACTTC.